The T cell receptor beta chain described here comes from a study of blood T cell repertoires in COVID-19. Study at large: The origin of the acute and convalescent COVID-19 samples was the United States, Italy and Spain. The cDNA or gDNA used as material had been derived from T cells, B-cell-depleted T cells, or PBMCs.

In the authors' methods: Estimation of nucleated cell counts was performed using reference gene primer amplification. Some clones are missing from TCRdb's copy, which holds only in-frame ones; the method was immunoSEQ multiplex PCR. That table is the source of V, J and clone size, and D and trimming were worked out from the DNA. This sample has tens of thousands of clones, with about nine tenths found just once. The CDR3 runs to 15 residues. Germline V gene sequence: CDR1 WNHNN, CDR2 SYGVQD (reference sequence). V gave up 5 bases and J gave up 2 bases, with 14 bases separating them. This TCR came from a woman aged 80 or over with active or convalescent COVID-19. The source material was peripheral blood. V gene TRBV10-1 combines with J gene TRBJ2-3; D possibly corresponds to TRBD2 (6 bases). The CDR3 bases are TGCGCCAGCAGTCAGGGCGGGGAGACCACAGATACGCAGTATTTT. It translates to CASSQGGETTDTQYF.